The entry below describes one TCR beta chain. The data belong to a study of blood T cell repertoires in COVID-19. Study-level background: From the United States, Italy and Spain came samples of acute and convalescent COVID-19.

Participant ages covered about 18 to 89 years across about two dozen US areas. Participants were placed into cohorts based on the clinical history they reported. There are 10 residues in the CDR3. Looked up from germline, CDR1 is SNHLY and CDR2 is FYNNEI. V lost 5 bases to trimming and J lost 10 bases, with 6 bases between them. Authors' processing steps: For nucleated cells, counts were estimated from reference gene primer amplification. Sequencing was performed with immunoSEQ multiplex PCR; in TCRdb, only in-frame clones are kept and a portion is missing. The D gene and trimming were derived from the DNA, and the V and J assignments and clone size from that table. The sample consists of fewer than 350,000 clones, 87% of them appearing once.

Source material: PBMCs or T cells enriched from blood (not recorded which). The chain carries TRBV2 and TRBJ2-1, with D unclear. This TCR came from a woman aged 40 to 50 who had recovered from COVID-19. This CDR3 reads CASSQQEQFF. For the CDR3, the DNA is TGTGCCAGCAGTCAACAGGAGCAGTTCTTC.